This T cell receptor beta chain was captured in a study of T-cell memory formation after mild COVID-19. Overall study context: TCR clusters largely stayed donor specific.

For this clonotype: Its antigen is unknown.

General study points: The appearance of some responding clones in pre-infection memory suggested that cross-reactive memory joined.

Researchers used 5'RACE with constant-segment primers to make TCR alpha and TCR beta cDNA libraries that carry sample barcodes and UMIs. Each CDR3 protein gets one entry after TCRdb re-called the 5' RACE reads with MiXCR. The repertoire consists of over 300,000 distinct CDR3 sequences, with roughly 20% occurring once and the leading ten covering over 20%. Germline V gene sequence: CDR1 GTSNPN, CDR2 SVGIG (reference sequence). This CDR3 region has 14 residues. V shed 1 base and J 7 bases; nucleotides not matched to a gene: 5. The sequence was obtained from a man between 18 and 29 years old who had mild COVID-19 (a few samples of this study predate the infection). Cell type and time point are not known. The chain is built from TRBV30 and TRBJ2-4, with 9 positions matching TRBD1. Source material: PBMCs or a T cell subset sorted from them (not recorded which). The CDR3 nucleotides are TGTGCCTGGAGTGCCGGGACAGGGTTGAACATTCAGTACTTC. Translation gives CAWSAGTGLNIQYF.